The 31 T cell receptor beta chains listed next were all sequenced from one sample in a study of beta chain features in type 1 diabetes. General study results and limits: All four CD4+ subsets from Type 1 diabetes patients carried moderately but significantly shorter TCRB CDR3s.

All of the isolated RNA was reverse transcribed, so expressed TCRB transcripts were sequenced. TCRdb keeps only in-frame clones here, not all; method: immunoSEQ multiplex PCR. The repertoire holds 500,000 to 800,000 clones, with 9.5% to 15% as singletons. These receptors have no identified antigens. The sample taken for sequencing was naive CD4+ T cells from blood. The receptors originated from a man aged 25 to 40 with type 1 diabetes.

This chain uses TRBV4-2 with TRBJ1-2, with TRBD1 as a possible D gene (6 bases). V shed 0 bases and J shed 2 bases, with 13 bases lying between them. Germline values: CDR1 LGHNA, CDR2 YNFKEQ. The CDR3 covers 16 residues. CDR3 sequence: CASSQEQGPSNYGYTF. The CDR3 coding sequence is TGTGCCAGCAGCCAAGAACAGGGACCCAGCAACTATGGCTACACCTTC.

CDR3 protein: CASSLVQLNYGYTF. The CDR3 nucleotides are TGTGCCAGCAGCTTGGTACAGCTAAACTATGGCTACACCTTC. The chain recombines TRBV13 with TRBJ1-2; D uncertain. The CDR3 is 14 residues long. Trimming removed 3 bases from V and 2 bases from J, with 10 bases in between. Germline V gene sequence: CDR1 PRHDT, CDR2 FYEKMQ (reference sequence).

This clone came up a few times. The chain is built from TRBV5-4 and TRBJ2-5; D could derive from TRBD1 or TRBD2 (5 bases each). This CDR3 has 15 amino acids. Looked up from germline, CDR1 is SGHNT and CDR2 is YYREEE (reference sequence). Between the trimmed V and J ends, which lost 0 bases and 4 bases, there was a span of 13 bases. CDR3 loop: CASSLGVRAGETQYF. As DNA, the CDR3 is TGTGCCAGCAGCTTGGGGGTCAGGGCGGGAGAGACCCAGTACTTC.

The chain couples TRBV30 to TRBJ1-5; D call uncertain. Germline loops: CDR1 GTSNPN, CDR2 SVGIG (reference sequence). The CDR3 is made up of 15 amino acids. V gave up 0 bases and J gave up 3 bases, with 12 bases separating them. This chain's CDR3 is CAWSVMGRINQPQHF. DNA of the CDR3: TGTGCCTGGAGTGTAATGGGCAGGATCAATCAGCCCCAGCATTTT. The variable domain in full, with the rest retrieved from reference TRBV30 and TRBJ1-5, is SQTIHQWPATLVQPVGSPLSLECTVEGTSNPNLYWYRQAAGRGLQLLFYSVGIGQISSEVPQNLSASRPQDRQFILSSKKLLLSDSGFYLCAWSVMGRINQPQHFGDGTRLSIL.

The chain employs TRBV4-1 and TRBJ2-2, with D maybe TRBD1 (5 bases). Trimming left V 1 base short and J 2 bases short, with 14 bases between. This CDR3 spans 17 amino acids. Germline CDR1 and CDR2: MGHRA and YSYEKL. The CDR3 region is CASSQVGRAENTGELFF. The CDR3 nucleotides are TGCGCCAGCAGCCAAGTAGGCAGGGCAGAAAACACCGGGGAGCTGTTTTTT.

In this sample, this clone turned up a few times. The same CDR3 can be traced to other DNA sequences in this sample. The DNA for the CDR3 is TGTGCCAGCTCACCACCCGGGGCCAATGAGCAGTTCTTC. It codes for CASSPPGANEQFF. This chain links TRBV18 with TRBJ2-1; D tentatively fits TRBD1 or TRBD2 (5 bases each). This CDR3 is 13 amino acids long. Trimming shortened V by 0 bases and J by 6 bases, and 6 bases separated the two germline ends. Germline lookup yields CDR1 KGHSH and CDR2 LQKENI.

This chain connects TRBV30 to TRBJ2-5; tentative D call: TRBD2 (7 bases). Germline CDR1 is GTSNPN and CDR2 is SVGIG (reference sequence). The V gene lost 0 bases and the J gene lost 5 bases, with 13 bases spanning the gap. This CDR3 spans 14 amino acids. The CDR3 sequence: CAWSVLGGRETQYF. The CDR3 DNA sequence: TGTGCCTGGAGTGTACTGGGGGGGCGGGAGACCCAGTACTTC.

Worth noting for this clone: At one of its ends the junction is not consistent with the germline gene, which may arise from a read error. V usage is TRBV11-3 and J usage is TRBJ1-6; D call uncertain. The CDR3 contains 10 residues. In germline, CDR1 is SGHNT, CDR2 YENEEA. As DNA, the CDR3 is TGTGCCAGCAGCCCGGGCTTTGCCGGGTTT. It encodes CASSPGFAGF.

In its sample, this clone was seen a few times. The chain couples TRBV19 to TRBJ2-7, with D perhaps assigned TRBD1 or TRBD2 (5 bases each). Germline CDR1 reads LNHDA; CDR2 reads SQIVND (reference sequence). V lost 6 bases and J 2 bases, leaving 17 bases between the germline ends. CDR3 length equals 15 residues. The CDR3 protein is CASRKTGTPTYEQYF. The CDR3 nucleotides read TGTGCCAGTAGGAAGACTGGGACGCCAACCTACGAGCAGTACTTC.

The J gene is TRBJ2-7, the V gene TRBV18, with 7 bases lining up with TRBD1. With V trimmed by 6 bases and J by 2 bases, 4 bases remained unmatched. Per germline, CDR1 KGHSH and CDR2 LQKENI. This CDR3 has 13 amino acids. CDR3 in amino acids: CASSQQGTYEQYF. The CDR3 DNA sequence: TGTGCCAGCTCCCAACAGGGGACCTACGAGCAGTACTTC.

The V and J genes are TRBV9 and TRBJ2-3, with 10 positions matching TRBD1. Losses at the gene ends were 0 bases for V and 3 bases for J; bases not matched to a gene: 4. Germline CDR1 and CDR2: SGDLS and YYNGEE. There are 16 residues in the CDR3. The CDR3 sequence is CASSVGGQGRTDTQYF. As DNA, the CDR3 is TGTGCCAGCAGCGTAGGGGGACAGGGGAGAACAGATACGCAGTATTTT.

This clone turned up a few times. The chain couples TRBV5-4 to TRBJ1-3; weak D call: TRBD1 (6 bases). Trimming removed 2 bases at V and 0 bases at J, with 15 bases between. The CDR3 length is 17 residues. In germline, CDR1 is SGHNT, CDR2 YYREEE (reference sequence). CDR3 amino acids: CASSLVAGAFSGNTIYF. For the CDR3, the DNA is TGTGCCAGCAGCTTAGTGGCAGGGGCCTTCTCTGGAAACACCATATATTTT.

The V and J genes are TRBV5-1 and TRBJ2-7, with 10 bases matching TRBD1. Germline V gene data show CDR1 as SGHRS and CDR2 as YFSETQ. V shed 4 bases, J shed 5 bases, and the junction held 9 bases outside the gene matches. This CDR3 is 15 amino acids long. CDR3 bases: TGCGCCAGCAGCCCCGGGGACAGGGGATACGACGAGCAGTACTTC. Encoded protein: CASSPGDRGYDEQYF.

The chain has TRBV7-9 and TRBJ2-3; possibly TRBD1 for D (5 bases). The CDR3 runs 15 residues. The ends were cut back, 5 bases at V and 3 bases at J, with 15 bases in the middle. The germline V gene encodes CDR1 SEHNR and CDR2 FQNEAQ (reference sequence). CDR3 coding DNA: TGTGCCAGCAGCCCCCGGACACGAGAAACAGATACGCAGTATTTT. Protein sequence: CASSPRTRETDTQYF.

With respect to this clone: A far larger clone is one nucleotide away, so this likely arose from a read error. In the same sample, other DNA sequences code for this CDR3. The chain combines TRBV11-2 with TRBJ2-5; D remains unclear. Trimming removed 5 bases from V and 1 base from J, with 2 bases in between. Germline V CDR1 and CDR2: SGHAT, FQNNGV. The CDR3 runs to 11 residues. The CDR3 loop reads CASSLQETQYF. CDR3 nucleotides: TGTGCCAGCAGCCTCCAAGAGACCCAGTACTTC.

The V and J genes are TRBV28 and TRBJ2-5; D may correspond to TRBD1 or TRBD2 (5 bases each). CDR1 and CDR2 (germline): MDHEN, SYDVKM. The CDR3 is made up of 16 amino acids. The germline V and J ends were trimmed by 3 bases and 5 bases, with 19 bases remaining between them. DNA of the CDR3: TGTGCCAGCAGTTTTAGTTCGAGGGGATTAGGCGAGACCCAGTACTTC. It is translated as CASSFSSRGLGETQYF.

This chain links TRBV5-5 with TRBJ1-5, with D possibly matching TRBD1 (6 bases). Looked up from germline, CDR1 is SGHKS and CDR2 is YYEKEE (reference sequence). With 5 bases removed from V and 3 bases from J, the gap between germline ends came to 15 bases. This CDR3 spans 15 amino acids. The CDR3 DNA reads TGTGCCAGCAGATGGACGGGGACATACAATCAGCCCCAGCATTTT. It translates to CASRWTGTYNQPQHF.

This chain joins TRBV29-1 and TRBJ2-4; D gene unclear. CDR3 size: 13 residues. V lost 5 bases, J lost 11 bases, and 19 bases lay in between. The V gene's germline CDR1 is SQVTM and CDR2 ANQGSEA. CDR3 protein: CSVRTRHRAFQYF. CDR3 bases: TGCAGCGTTCGCACTCGACATCGAGCATTTCAGTACTTC.

The chain has TRBV29-1 and TRBJ2-7, with a possible D match to TRBD1 (6 bases). The germline CDR1 and CDR2 sequences are SQVTM and ANQGSEA. V lost 5 bases and J 6 bases, leaving 14 bases between the germline ends. The CDR3 sequence is 12 residues long. CDR3 DNA: TGCAGCGTTCCCCTACAGGGCGGCGAGCAGTACTTC. This gives the protein CSVPLQGGEQYF.

J is TRBJ2-1 and V is TRBV4-2; no firm D call. From germline, CDR1 is LGHNA and CDR2 YNFKEQ. V was cut by 0 bases and J by 7 bases, with 7 bases left in between. CDR3 length: 13 residues. The CDR3 region has the DNA TGTGCCAGCAGCCAAGAACCCCGGAATGAGCAGTTCTTC. Protein: CASSQEPRNEQFF.

This clone showed up just a few times. The V and J genes are TRBV6-6 and TRBJ2-6; no clear D gene. CDR1 and CDR2 from the germline V gene are MNHNY and SVGAGI (reference sequence). The CDR3 contains 13 residues. The V end was cut by 0 bases, the J end by 3 bases, with 0 bases between. CDR3 bases: TGTGCCAGCAGTTACTCTGGGGCCAACGTCCTGACTTTC. Protein sequence: CASSYSGANVLTF.

Concerning this clone: Sequence at one end of the junction differs from germline and may be a read error. V usage is TRBV7-7 and J usage is TRBJ1-1; D is unclear. Germline V gene data show CDR1 as SSHAT and CDR2 as FNYEAQ (reference sequence). The CDR3 runs 13 residues. CDR3 DNA: TGTGCTAGCAGCTTAGAGACGAACACTGAAGCTTTCTTT. This translates into CASSLETNTEAFF.

This clone has more than one count but fewer than ten. V gene TRBV18 combines with J gene TRBJ2-7; D might be TRBD1 or TRBD2, each matching 5 bases. This CDR3 is 13 amino acids long. Trimming took off 1 base at V and 5 bases at J, with 9 bases between the two ends. Germline loops: CDR1 KGHSH, CDR2 LQKENI. The CDR3 region is CASSPLGVHEQYF. CDR3 in DNA: TGTGCCAGCTCACCACTGGGGGTCCACGAGCAGTACTTC.

This clone was recorded a few times. The rearrangement uses TRBV19 and TRBJ2-5; 8 bases agree with TRBD1. The CDR3 totals 14 residues. The ends lost 5 bases at V and 2 bases at J; junction bases unmatched: 4. CDR1 and CDR2 from the germline V gene are LNHDA and SQIVND (reference sequence). CDR3 loop: CASSRDRSQETQYF. The CDR3 DNA sequence: TGTGCCAGTAGTCGGGACAGGTCGCAAGAGACCCAGTACTTC.

The chain combines TRBV7-2 with TRBJ2-7; D is ambiguous. The CDR3 extends over 13 amino acids. V was shortened by 3 bases and J by 0 bases, with 6 bases between the two germline ends. Per the germline V gene, CDR1 is SGHTA and CDR2 is FQGNSA. CDR3 residues: CASSFSSSYEQYF. The CDR3 nucleotides read TGTGCCAGCAGCTTTAGTAGCTCCTACGAGCAGTACTTC.

This clone has a handful of counts. V gene TRBV7-2 combines with J gene TRBJ2-1; D possibly matches TRBD1 or TRBD2 (5 bases each). V was pared by 2 bases and J by 0 bases, with 14 bases between. The CDR3 length is 17 residues. Germline CDR1 reads SGHTA; CDR2 reads FQGNSA. CDR3: CASSLRGSSSSYNEQFF. DNA of the CDR3: TGTGCCAGCAGCTTACGGGGCAGTTCGAGCTCCTACAATGAGCAGTTCTTC.

This sequence joins TRBV11-2 and TRBJ1-6, with D perhaps TRBD1 (5 bases). Per germline, CDR1 SGHAT and CDR2 FQNNGV. V lost 4 bases to trimming and J lost 6 bases, with 16 bases between them. The CDR3 is made up of 16 amino acids. The CDR3 DNA is TGTGCCAGCAGCTCGGTCCGCAGGGTGGTTAATTCACCCCTCCACTTT. It translates to CASSSVRRVVNSPLHF.

The rearrangement uses TRBV6-6 and TRBJ1-1; a weak D match, TRBD1 (5 bases). Germline loops: CDR1 MNHNY, CDR2 SVGAGI (reference sequence). The CDR3 totals 13 residues. The V and J ends lost 6 bases and 1 base respectively, with 9 bases between them. CDR3 in amino acids: CASRVTENTEAFF. The CDR3, as DNA: TGTGCCAGCAGGGTGACAGAGAACACTGAAGCTTTCTTT.

The CDR3 DNA sequence: TGTGCCAGTAGTATGACATCGAGCGATACGCAGTATTTT. Translating gives CASSMTSSDTQYF. The chain employs TRBV19 and TRBJ2-3; D remains unclear. V lost 3 bases, J lost 6 bases, and 10 bases lay in between. CDR3 length: 13 residues. Germline CDR1 and CDR2: LNHDA and SQIVND (reference sequence).

The chain uses TRBV9 and TRBJ1-4, with unresolved D. The CDR3 spans 16 residues. Trimming stripped 2 bases from V and 0 bases from J, with 11 bases between. Germline V gene data show CDR1 as SGDLS and CDR2 as YYNGEE. The CDR3 DNA reads as TGTGCCAGCAGCGTGTGGGGATTCCCAACTAATGAAAAACTGTTTTTT. The encoded protein is CASSVWGFPTNEKLFF.

The V call is TRBV6-1, the J call TRBJ2-1; D is uncertain. The CDR3 is 15 residues long. V was pared by 0 bases and J by 1 base, with 7 bases between. Germline loops: CDR1 MNHNS, CDR2 SASEGT. CDR3 bases: TGTGCCAGCAGTGAAGCTGAGATATCCTACAATGAGCAGTTCTTC. This gives the protein CASSEAEISYNEQFF.